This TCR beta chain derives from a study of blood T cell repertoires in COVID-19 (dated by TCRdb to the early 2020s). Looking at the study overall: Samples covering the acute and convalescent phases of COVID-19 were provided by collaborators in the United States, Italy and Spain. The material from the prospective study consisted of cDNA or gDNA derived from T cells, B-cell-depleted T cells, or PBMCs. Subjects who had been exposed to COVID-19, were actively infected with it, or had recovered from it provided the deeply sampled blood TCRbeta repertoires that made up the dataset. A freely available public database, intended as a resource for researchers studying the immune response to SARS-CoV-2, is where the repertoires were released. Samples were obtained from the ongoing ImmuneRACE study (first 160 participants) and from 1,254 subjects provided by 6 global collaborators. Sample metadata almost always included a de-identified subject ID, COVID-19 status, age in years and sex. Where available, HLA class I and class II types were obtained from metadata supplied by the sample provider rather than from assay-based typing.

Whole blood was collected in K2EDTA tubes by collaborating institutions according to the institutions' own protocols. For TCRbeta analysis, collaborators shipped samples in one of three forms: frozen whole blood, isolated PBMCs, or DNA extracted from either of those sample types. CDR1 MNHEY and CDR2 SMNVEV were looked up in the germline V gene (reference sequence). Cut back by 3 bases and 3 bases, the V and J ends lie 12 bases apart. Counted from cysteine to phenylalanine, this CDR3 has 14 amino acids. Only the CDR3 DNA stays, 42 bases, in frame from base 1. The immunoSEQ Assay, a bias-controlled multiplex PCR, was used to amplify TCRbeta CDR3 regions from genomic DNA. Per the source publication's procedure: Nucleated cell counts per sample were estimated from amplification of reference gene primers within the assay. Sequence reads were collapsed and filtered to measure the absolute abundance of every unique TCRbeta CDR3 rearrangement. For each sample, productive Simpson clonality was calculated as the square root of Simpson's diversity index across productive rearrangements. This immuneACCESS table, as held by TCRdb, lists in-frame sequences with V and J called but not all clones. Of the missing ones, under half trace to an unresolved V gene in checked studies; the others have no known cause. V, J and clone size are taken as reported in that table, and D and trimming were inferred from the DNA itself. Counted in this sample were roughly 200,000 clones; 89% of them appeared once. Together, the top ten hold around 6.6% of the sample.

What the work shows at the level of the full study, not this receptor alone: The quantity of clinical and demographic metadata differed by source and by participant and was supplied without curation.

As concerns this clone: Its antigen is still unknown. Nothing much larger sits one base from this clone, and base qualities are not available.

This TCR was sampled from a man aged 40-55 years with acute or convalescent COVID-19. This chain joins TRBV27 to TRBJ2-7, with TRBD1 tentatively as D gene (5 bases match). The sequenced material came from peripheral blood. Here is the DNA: TGTGCCAGCAGTTTTGGGGCCCTAGGCTACGAGCAGTACTTC. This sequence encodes CASSFGALGYEQYF.